The rows below give T cell receptor beta chains drawn from one sample of a study of T cell responses to AZD1222 COVID-19 vaccine. Using immunoSEQ multiplex PCR, the repertoire was profiled, and TCRdb retains in-frame clones only, with some absent. The sample lists approximately 150,000 clones, about 89% occurring once. The sequencing here drew on peripheral blood, taken on day 0 of AZD1222 vaccination. The origin of the receptors is an adult in good health. The CDR3 runs from the conserved cysteine through the conserved F or W. A D gene is named only where the DNA matches it firmly. Rows may omit the clone size; those that give it use once, few, many or a size class.

TRBV5-1	once	NA	TRBJ2-5	CASSPDHGSSLETQYF	TGCGCCAGCAGCCCGGACCATGGGAGCTCCTTAGAGACCCAGTACTTC
TRBV7-2	NA	TRBD2	TRBJ2-1	CASRRSSGGGREQFF	TGTGCCAGCAGGCGATCTAGCGGGGGGGGACGAGAGCAGTTCTTC
TRBV9	NA	TRBD2	TRBJ2-1	CASSPRAGASYNEQFF	TGTGCCAGCAGCCCCAGGGCGGGAGCCTCCTACAATGAGCAGTTCTTC
TRBV2	once	NA	TRBJ2-5	CASSGGVGRSIQETQYF	TGTGCCAGCAGTGGAGGGGTCGGCAGATCGATACAAGAGACCCAGTACTTC
TRBV7-2	few	NA	TRBJ1-2	CASSPTANYGYTF	TGTGCCAGCAGCCCCACGGCTAACTATGGCTACACCTTC
TRBV6-2/TRBV6-3	NA	NA	TRBJ1-6	CASSSYGAHNSPLHF	TGTGCCAGCAGTTCCTATGGGGCACACAATTCACCCCTCCACTTT
TRBV9	once	TRBD2	TRBJ2-1	CASSVSGLSYNEQFF	TGTGCCAGCAGCGTTTCGGGACTATCTTACAATGAGCAGTTCTTC
TRBV20-1	NA	NA	TRBJ2-3	CSASVPDTQYF	TGCAGTGCTAGTGTCCCAGATACGCAGTATTTT
TRBV7-2	once	NA	TRBJ1-1	CASSARAGSTEAFF	TGTGCCAGCAGCGCTAGAGCAGGGAGCACTGAAGCTTTCTTT
TRBV7-9	NA	NA	TRBJ1-4	CASSPSRGGSEKLFF	TGTGCCAGCAGCCCCTCGAGGGGAGGTAGTGAAAAACTGTTTTTT
TRBV27	NA	NA	TRBJ2-1	CASSTSGNEQFF	TGTGCCAGCAGCACTAGTGGCAATGAGCAGTTCTTC
TRBV18	NA	TRBD1	TRBJ1-3	CASSLGQGAGNTIYF	TGTGCCAGCTCACTGGGACAGGGCGCTGGAAACACCATATATTTT
TRBV6-5	NA	NA	TRBJ2-7	CASSYSSQGGYEQYF	TGTGCCAGCAGTTACTCCAGCCAGGGTGGGTACGAGCAGTACTTC
TRBV20-1	once	NA	TRBJ1-3	CSARNRNTIYF	TGCAGTGCTAGAAACCGGAACACCATATATTTT
TRBV5-4	NA	NA	TRBJ1-1	CASSLSGDGMAEAFF	TGTGCCAGCAGCTTGTCGGGGGACGGGATGGCTGAAGCTTTCTTT
TRBV13	NA	NA	TRBJ1-1	CASSTPATLNTEAFF	TGTGCCAGCAGCACTCCTGCGACGCTGAACACTGAAGCTTTCTTT
TRBV5-4	NA	NA	TRBJ1-2	CASSQIKDYGYTF	TGTGCCAGCAGCCAAATCAAAGACTATGGCTACACCTTC
TRBV9	NA	NA	TRBJ1-1	CASSVGSGKNTEAFF	TGTGCCAGCAGCGTAGGATCAGGGAAGAACACTGAAGCTTTCTTT
TRBV28	NA	TRBD1	TRBJ2-7	CASSFMDRVYEQYF	TGTGCCAGCAGTTTTATGGACAGGGTCTACGAGCAGTACTTC
TRBV5-5	NA	NA	TRBJ2-2	CASSLLLDTGELFF	TGTGCCAGCAGCTTGCTTTTAGACACCGGGGAGCTGTTTTTT
TRBV5-5	NA	NA	TRBJ1-4	CASRPSGTNEKLFF	TGTGCCAGCAGACCCTCGGGAACTAATGAAAAACTGTTTTTT
TRBV6-5	NA	TRBD1	TRBJ1-2	CASRETGGVYGYTF	TGTGCCAGCAGGGAGACAGGGGGCGTCTATGGCTACACCTTC
TRBV7-2	NA	NA	TRBJ2-7	CASSFSYGRGGYEQYF	TGTGCCAGCAGCTTTTCGTACGGGAGAGGAGGTTACGAGCAGTACTTC
TRBV7-8	NA	NA	TRBJ2-3	CASSLDGGWGPQTDTQYF	TGTGCCAGCAGCTTAGATGGGGGTTGGGGCCCCCAAACAGATACGCAGTATTTT
TRBV7-9	NA	TRBD1	TRBJ2-5	CASSLATGRETQYF	TGTGCCAGCAGCCTCGCGACAGGGCGAGAGACCCAGTACTTC
TRBV28	NA	NA	TRBJ1-2	CASSSYTEGYTF	TGTGCCAGCAGTTCCTACACGGAGGGCTACACCTTC
TRBV19	NA	NA	TRBJ1-5	CASSIVRGGNQPQHF	TGTGCCAGTAGTATAGTAAGGGGCGGCAATCAGCCCCAGCATTTT
TRBV4-2	once	NA	TRBJ2-4	CASSQAARSGVNIQYF	TGTGCCAGCAGCCAAGCCGCCAGGTCAGGAGTAAACATTCAGTACTTC
TRBV4-3	NA	NA	TRBJ1-2	CASSQDYGTGYTF	TGCGCCAGCAGCCAAGATTACGGGACCGGCTACACCTTC